The next 9 T cell receptor beta chains were all read from a single sample in a study of T cells after yellow fever vaccination. Each CDR3 protein gets one entry after TCRdb re-called the 5' RACE reads with MiXCR. The sample lists a few hundred thousand distinct CDR3 sequences; about 7.8% were seen once. The material sequenced was PBMCs, taken 35 to 50 days after the first yellow fever vaccination. The receptors were gathered from a young man who received the YFV17D yellow fever vaccine.

This clonotype was detected a few times. The chain links TRBV15 to TRBJ2-1; 8 bases agree with TRBD2. The germline gives CDR1 LNHNV, CDR2 YYDKDF (reference sequence). CDR3 size: 16 residues. V was clipped by 0 bases and J by 9 bases; unmatched bases: 10. The CDR3 region is CATSRDRGTSNGEQFF. CDR3 DNA sequence: TGTGCCACCAGCAGAGATCGGGGGACTAGTAACGGTGAGCAGTTCTTC.

The chain is built from TRBV11-1 and TRBJ2-3; D unclear. Between the trimmed V and J ends, which lost 3 bases and 0 bases, there was a span of 10 bases. Per the germline V gene, CDR1 is SGHAT and CDR2 is FQDESV (reference sequence). There are 15 residues in the CDR3. CDR3 region: CASSFEADSTDTQYF. In DNA form, the CDR3 reads TGTGCCAGCAGCTTTGAGGCGGATAGCACAGATACGCAGTATTTT.

This chain connects TRBV14 to TRBJ1-1; D not certain. Trimming took 0 bases from V and 0 from J, leaving 17 bases between them. The V gene's germline CDR1 is SGHDN and CDR2 FVKESK. This CDR3 region has 18 residues. The chain's CDR3 is CASSQDLGQLLVNTEAFF. The CDR3 coding sequence is TGTGCCAGCAGCCAAGATTTGGGCCAGCTTCTCGTGAACACTGAAGCTTTCTTT.

The chain employs TRBV2 and TRBJ2-1; 11 bases fit TRBD2. The trim removed 5 bases at V and 7 bases at J, leaving 4 bases unmatched. CDR1 is SNHLY and CDR2 is FYNNEI in the germline V gene. The CDR3 length is 14 residues. The CDR3 here is CASSSTSGGNEQFF. The CDR3 nucleotides are TGTGCCAGCAGTTCCACTAGCGGGGGAAATGAGCAGTTCTTC.

This clonotype appeared a few times. This chain links TRBV28 with TRBJ1-5; 8 bases match TRBD1. Germline-derived CDR1 and CDR2 are MDHEN and SYDVKM. The CDR3 loop spans 15 amino acids. The ends lost 6 bases at V and 6 bases at J; junction bases unmatched: 10. CDR3 sequence reads: CASRAPGGASQPQHF. The CDR3 DNA reads as TGTGCCAGCAGGGCCCCAGGGGGCGCGTCTCAGCCCCAGCATTTT.

The chain uses TRBV13 and TRBJ2-5; either TRBD1 or TRBD2 may fit D (8 bases each). CDR3 size: 19 residues. Trimming cost V 2 bases and J 1 base, with 23 bases left between them. Germline values: CDR1 PRHDT, CDR2 FYEKMQ (reference sequence). The CDR3 protein is CASSLIGRGRSGGQETQYF. The DNA of the CDR3 is TGTGCCAGCAGCTTAATCGGCAGGGGGCGAAGCGGGGGCCAAGAGACCCAGTACTTC.

This chain links TRBV15 with TRBJ2-1, with D unclear. The V gene lost 7 bases and the J gene lost 2 bases, with 12 bases spanning the gap. The germline CDR1 and CDR2 sequences are LNHNV and YYDKDF (reference sequence). The CDR3 is 14 residues long. As DNA, the CDR3 is TGTGCCACCACCATTGAGGTGACCTACAATGAGCAGTTCTTC. Translating gives CATTIEVTYNEQFF. Supplemented by reference TRBV15 and TRBJ2-1, the full variable domain reads DAMVIQNPRYQVTQFGKPVTLSCSQTLNHNVMYWYQQKSSQAPKLLFHYYDKDFNNEADTPDNFQSRRPNTSFCFLDIRSPGLGDTAMYLCATTIEVTYNEQFFGPGTRLTVL.

CDR3 in amino acids: CASKPDGGYTGELFF. As DNA, the CDR3 is TGTGCCAGCAAACCCGACGGGGGATACACCGGGGAGCTGTTTTTT. The chain combines TRBV12-3 or TRBV12-4 with TRBJ2-2, with D tentatively TRBD2 (6 bases). V lost 7 bases, J lost 3 bases, and 15 bases lay in between. The CDR3 sequence is 15 residues long.

In its sample, this clonotype was seen a few times. V is TRBV7-8 and J is TRBJ2-1; tentative D call: TRBD2 (6 bases). Trimming shortened V by 4 bases and J by 7 bases, and 14 bases separated the two germline ends. The germline gives CDR1 SGHVS, CDR2 FQNEAQ. The length of the CDR3 is 14 residues. CDR3 sequence: CASSSGGKGNEQFF. DNA of the CDR3: TGTGCCAGCAGCTCCGGGGGAAAAGGGAATGAGCAGTTCTTC. Variable domain in full (rest from reference TRBV7-8 and TRBJ2-1): GAGVSQSPRYKVAKRGQDVALRCDPISGHVSLFWYQQALGQGPEFLTYFQNEAQLDKSGLPSDRFFAERPEGSVSTLKIQRTQQEDSAVYLCASSSGGKGNEQFFGPGTRLTVL.